The 20 T cell receptor beta chains listed next were all sequenced from one sample in a study of response to subunit inactivated influenza vaccine. TCRdb fed the RT-PCR reads into MiXCR, producing one record per CDR3 protein. This sample has 800,000 or so distinct CDR3 sequences, with about 20% found just once. The sequences come from PBMCs from blood, collected approximately 5 days after vaccination. The receptors were sampled from a man between 45 and 60 years old who received an inactivated influenza vaccine.

This chain joins TRBV20-1 and TRBJ2-3; TRBD1 is a possible D gene (6 bases). Per the germline V gene, CDR1 is DFQATT and CDR2 is SNEGSKA (reference sequence). V lost 5 bases to trimming and J lost 4 bases, with 16 bases between them. The CDR3 length is 14 residues. The CDR3 sequence is CSALDSFPPDTQYF. The CDR3 nucleotides read TGCAGTGCTTTGGACAGTTTCCCGCCAGATACGCAGTATTTT.

V gene TRBV28 combines with J gene TRBJ2-1; D is unclear. The germline gives CDR1 MDHEN, CDR2 SYDVKM. The CDR3 runs 15 residues. Trimming cost V 5 bases and J 0 bases, with 11 bases left between them. The DNA for the CDR3 is TGTGCCAGCAGTACAATCTGGAGCTCCTACAATGAGCAGTTCTTC. Encoded protein: CASSTIWSSYNEQFF.

This clonotype has ten or more counts. This chain joins TRBV7-8 and TRBJ2-2; the D is unclear. Trimming pared 2 bases from V and 1 base from J, leaving 8 bases between. Germline V gene data show CDR1 as SGHVS and CDR2 as FQNEAQ. The CDR3 totals 15 residues. This CDR3 is CASSLLQMNTGELFF. The DNA for the CDR3 is TGTGCCAGCAGCTTATTACAGATGAACACCGGGGAGCTGTTTTTT.

This sequence joins TRBV28 and TRBJ2-7; D may be TRBD1 (6 bases). This CDR3 is built from 13 residues. Trimming took off 8 bases at V and 1 base at J, with 12 bases between the two ends. Looked up from germline, CDR1 is MDHEN and CDR2 is SYDVKM. The chain's CDR3 is CASFDRLSYEQYF. CDR3 coding DNA: TGTGCCAGCTTCGACAGGTTGTCCTACGAGCAGTACTTC. The full variable domain, rest sourced from reference TRBV28 and TRBJ2-7, is DVKVTQSSRYLVKRTGEKVFLECVQDMDHENMFWYRQDPGLGLRLIYFSYDVKMKEKGDIPEGYSVSREKKERFSLILESASTNQTSMYLCASFDRLSYEQYFGPGTRLTVT.

The rearrangement joins TRBV28 to TRBJ2-7, with D uncertain. The V gene's germline CDR1 is MDHEN and CDR2 SYDVKM. The V end was cut by 3 bases, the J end by 2 bases, with 11 bases between. The length of the CDR3 is 14 residues. CDR3 protein: CASSFWGITYEQYF. The DNA of the CDR3 is TGTGCCAGCAGTTTCTGGGGAATAACCTACGAGCAGTACTTC. The entire variable domain, with the rest obtained from reference TRBV28 and TRBJ2-7, is as follows: DVKVTQSSRYLVKRTGEKVFLECVQDMDHENMFWYRQDPGLGLRLIYFSYDVKMKEKGDIPEGYSVSREKKERFSLILESASTNQTSMYLCASSFWGITYEQYFGPGTRLTVT.

Only a few counts were recorded for this clonotype. V and J are TRBV7-8 and TRBJ2-3, with 9 bases aligning to TRBD1. With V trimmed by 6 bases and J by 3 bases, 10 bases remained unmatched. CDR1 and CDR2 from the germline V gene are SGHVS and FQNEAQ. The CDR3 extends over 16 amino acids. The CDR3 here is CASRQRTGATTDTQYF. The CDR3 coding sequence is TGTGCCAGCAGACAGAGGACAGGGGCGACGACAGATACGCAGTATTTT.

This clonotype was observed at least ten times. The gene calls are TRBV29-1 and TRBJ1-1; D is perhaps TRBD1 (5 bases). V gave up 1 base and J gave up 1 base, with 10 bases separating them. Germline values: CDR1 SQVTM, CDR2 ANQGSEA. The CDR3 has 14 residues. The CDR3 DNA reads TGCAGCGTTGAAGGGGGCTGGGAGAACACTGAAGCTTTCTTT. It specifies CSVEGGWENTEAFF.

The CDR3 loop is CASSLLAGTSNEQFF. The CDR3, as DNA: TGTGCCAGCAGCTTACTAGCGGGAACGTCAAATGAGCAGTTCTTC. V usage is TRBV7-9 and J usage is TRBJ2-1; 9 bases fit TRBD2. The germline gives CDR1 SEHNR, CDR2 FQNEAQ (reference sequence). V lost 2 bases and J lost 7; bases outside the gene matches: 6. CDR3 length equals 15 residues.

The rearrangement uses TRBV27 and TRBJ2-2; TRBD1 agrees at 10 bases. The V and J ends lost 6 bases and 6 bases, in that order; junction bases with no gene match: 4. This CDR3 has 14 residues. CDR1 is MNHEY, CDR2 SMNVEV, per germline (reference sequence). CDR3 sequence reads: CASRQGQGAGELFF. Here the CDR3 DNA reads TGTGCCAGCAGACAAGGACAGGGGGCCGGGGAGCTGTTTTTT.

This chain connects TRBV24-1 to TRBJ2-1, with D hard to call. This CDR3 comprises 15 residues. Germline values: CDR1 KGHDR, CDR2 SFDVKD. V was clipped by 1 base and J by 0 bases, with 6 bases between them. The CDR3 DNA reads as TGTGCCACCAGTGATTTAGTAAGCTCCTACAATGAGCAGTTCTTC. It yields the protein CATSDLVSSYNEQFF.

This clonotype was picked up a small number of times. The rearrangement uses TRBV6-5 and TRBJ2-4; no reliable D call. V was pared by 4 bases and J by 0 bases, with 16 bases between. The V gene's germline CDR1 is MNHEY and CDR2 SVGAGI. There are 17 residues in the CDR3. The CDR3 DNA is TGTGCCAGCAGTTCCCTTTTGTCCACTCTAGCCAAAAACATTCAGTACTTC. Translation gives CASSSLLSTLAKNIQYF.

This clonotype has more than one count but fewer than ten. V is TRBV29-1 and J is TRBJ2-7; D call uncertain. Trimming removed 5 bases at V and 1 base at J, with 9 bases between. Germline V gene data show CDR1 as SQVTM and CDR2 as ANQGSEA. The CDR3 is 12 amino acids. The CDR3 nucleotides read TGCAGCGTTCGTATAGGGTCCTACGAGCAGTACTTC. Amino acid sequence: CSVRIGSYEQYF.

A single count supports this clonotype. The chain is built from TRBV2 and TRBJ2-3; D may be TRBD1 (5 bases). Trimming stripped 6 bases from V and 4 bases from J, with 17 bases between. Germline V gives CDR1 SNHLY, CDR2 FYNNEI. The CDR3 totals 15 residues. DNA of the CDR3: TGTGCCAGCAGGGAAAGGGGCGGCCGACCAGATACGCAGTATTTT. Its translation: CASRERGGRPDTQYF.

V gene TRBV19 combines with J gene TRBJ2-7; possibly TRBD1 for D (6 bases). V lost 4 bases to trimming and J lost 5 bases, with 18 bases between them. CDR1 and CDR2 (germline): LNHDA, SQIVND (reference sequence). The CDR3 has 15 residues. DNA for the CDR3: TGTGCCAGTAGTAGAGCCGGACAGAGCGGTAACGAGCAGTACTTC. This codes for CASSRAGQSGNEQYF.

This clonotype was observed a few times. The chain has TRBV20-1 and TRBJ2-7; D ambiguous. Germline V gene data show CDR1 as DFQATT and CDR2 as SNEGSKA (reference sequence). Trimming shortened V by 1 base and J by 3 bases, and 13 bases separated the two germline ends. CDR3 length equals 14 residues. This chain's CDR3 is CSARGTKSGYEQYF. The DNA for the CDR3 is TGCAGTGCTAGAGGGACCAAGTCAGGCTACGAGCAGTACTTC.

This clonotype was seen only a few times. The J gene is TRBJ2-7, the V gene TRBV12-3 or TRBV12-4; possible D gene TRBD2, 6 bases. This CDR3 has 17 amino acids. The V end was cut by 5 bases, the J end by 2 bases, with 22 bases between. The CDR3 loop is CASSPRSGAGTTYEQYF. The CDR3 nucleotides read TGTGCCAGCAGTCCCCGGAGTGGGGCGGGGACCACCTACGAGCAGTACTTC.

This clonotype was observed a handful of times. V gene TRBV18 combines with J gene TRBJ1-1, with D unclear. V dropped 2 bases and J dropped 3 bases, with 10 bases sitting between them. The CDR3 runs to 14 residues. Germline V CDR1 and CDR2: KGHSH, LQKENI. The CDR3: CASSPKSYDTEAFF. CDR3 DNA sequence: TGTGCCAGCTCACCAAAGTCGTACGACACTGAAGCTTTCTTT.

In its sample, this clonotype was seen a few times. The genes are TRBV3-1 and TRBJ2-1, with a tentative D call TRBD1 (6 bases). Trimming left V 3 bases short and J 6 bases short, with 21 bases between. CDR1 is LGHDT and CDR2 is YNNKEL in the germline V gene (reference sequence). CDR3 size: 17 residues. CDR3 in amino acids: CASSQSGARGFRNEQFF. CDR3 nucleotides: TGTGCCAGCAGCCAGTCTGGGGCCAGGGGTTTCCGCAATGAGCAGTTCTTC.

The rearrangement uses TRBV12-3 or TRBV12-4 and TRBJ1-1, with TRBD1 as a possible D gene (5 bases). The CDR3 totals 12 residues. With 5 bases removed from V and 10 bases from J, the gap between germline ends came to 14 bases. CDR3 sequence reads: CASSRGRTLAFF. In nucleotides, the CDR3 is TGTGCCAGCAGTAGGGGCCGAACGCTAGCTTTCTTT.

The J gene is TRBJ2-1, the V gene TRBV3-1; perhaps TRBD2 as D (5 bases). The CDR3 has 13 residues. From germline, CDR1 is LGHDT and CDR2 YNNKEL (reference sequence). The V and J ends lost 0 bases and 12 bases respectively, with 12 bases between them. This CDR3 is CASSQDWSGTQFF. As DNA, the CDR3 is TGTGCCAGCAGCCAAGATTGGAGCGGTACGCAGTTCTTC.